The TCR beta chain under discussion was sequenced for a study of breast tumors, draining lymph nodes, adjacent tissues. Study-wide findings and caveats: The data were judged consistent with most tumor T cells coming from lymph node and expanding in tumor. That most tumor T cells come from lymph nodes remained unproven.

Details on this clonotype: Its antigen is as yet unknown.

The CDR3 has 15 residues. Trimming left V 1 base short and J 5 bases short, with 11 bases between. Germline-derived CDR1 and CDR2 are LGHNA and YNFKEQ. Breast cancer patients provided tissue from their axillary draining lymph nodes. In TCRdb, the multiplex PCR reads were re-called with MiXCR into one record per CDR3 protein. This table has around 150,000 distinct CDR3 sequences, approximately 30% appearing once. The sequence came from a female donor with breast cancer. Some clones in this sample may be carry-over from other donors' samples. The gene calls are TRBV4-2 and TRBJ1-4, with D possibly being TRBD1 (5 bases). Sequenced sample: axillary lymph node tissue. CDR3 DNA: TGTGCCAGCAGCCAAGCGCAGGGAGTCAATGAAAAACTGTTTTTT. Protein: CASSQAQGVNEKLFF.